This T cell receptor beta chain was documented in a study of T cells in Graves' hyperthyroidism and ophthalmopathy. On the study more broadly: Peripheral blood was secured at the point of initial diagnosis, before any treatment.

Deletions cut 8 bases from V and 6 bases from J, with 17 bases between. The length of the CDR3 is 13 residues. The germline V gene has CDR1 SGHDN and CDR2 FVKESK. Over 18 months, lack of ophthalmopathy progression marked Graves' hyperthyroidism as stable. Diagnosis of hyperthyroidism was new in patients aged 18 to 65, and its duration was under 2 months. Amplification of TCR beta CDR3 regions used RNA as the template. Researchers ran a first-round RT-PCR on the TCR CDR3 using the HTBI primer set. TCRdb independently ran MiXCR on the multiplex PCR reads; one entry per CDR3 protein. The table records about 700,000 distinct CDR3 sequences, about 14% of them present only once. This clonotype was observed many times. Antigen specificity is unknown. General study points: A 13 V-J signature model discriminated ophthalmopathy versus stable hyperthyroidism.

The sample consisted of blood. J is TRBJ2-7 and V is TRBV14; D may correspond to TRBD1 or TRBD2 (5 bases each). The receptor was isolated from a woman aged 18-35 years with Graves' hyperthyroidism. For the CDR3, the DNA is TGTGCCAGCGGGGCAGCCCCGGGGAGCGAGCAGTACTTC. It translates to CASGAAPGSEQYF.